These 8 T cell receptor beta chains share one sample of origin, sequenced in a study of blood T cell repertoires in COVID-19. Using immunoSEQ multiplex PCR, the repertoire was profiled, and TCRdb retains in-frame clones only, with some absent. The repertoire holds 210,000 or so clones, with roughly 90% as singletons. Source material: peripheral blood. The receptors here all came from a man aged 45 to 65 with acute or convalescent COVID-19.

This chain uses TRBV7-2 with TRBJ2-7; D possibly corresponds to TRBD1 (5 bases). This CDR3 region has 15 residues. V was cut by 1 base and J by 5 bases, with 15 bases left in between. From germline, CDR1 is SGHTA and CDR2 FQGNSA. CDR3 loop: CASSLGPRVLHEQYV. CDR3 nucleotide sequence: TGTGCCAGCAGCTTAGGCCCCAGGGTGCTTCACGAGCAGTACGTC.

In its sample, this clone was seen once. The chain recombines TRBV3-1 (or the pseudogene TRBV3-2) with TRBJ1-1; D gene unclear. This CDR3 is 16 amino acids long. Germline-derived CDR1 and CDR2 are LGHDT and YNNKEL (reference sequence). The ends were cut back, 0 bases at V and 0 bases at J, with 11 bases in the middle. The CDR3 loop is CASSQEAPTVNTEAFF. For the CDR3, the DNA is TGTGCCAGCAGCCAAGAAGCGCCGACGGTGAACACTGAAGCTTTCTTT.

The chain recombines TRBV5-4 with TRBJ2-1; D is ambiguous. Trimming removed 1 base at V and 10 bases at J, with 12 bases between. This CDR3 is built from 13 residues. Germline assignment: CDR1 SGHNT and CDR2 YYREEE (reference sequence). This CDR3 reads CASSLFPRSEQFF. Written as DNA, the CDR3 is TGTGCCAGCAGCTTGTTCCCCCGGAGCGAGCAGTTCTTC. The full variable domain, its missing parts supplied by reference TRBV5-4 and TRBJ2-1, is ETGVTQSPTHLIKTRGQQVTLRCSSQSGHNTVSWYQQALGQGPQFIFQYYREEENGRGNFPPRFSGLQFPNYSSELNVNALELDDSALYLCASSLFPRSEQFFGPGTRLTVL.

J is TRBJ2-3 and V is TRBV28; D may be TRBD1 (6 bases). Germline V gene lookup returns CDR1 MDHEN and CDR2 SYDVKM. The CDR3 runs 15 residues. V was cut by 3 bases and J by 1 base, with 11 bases left in between. The CDR3 loop is CASSFTGTRTDTQYF. In nucleotides, the CDR3 is TGTGCCAGCAGTTTCACAGGGACCCGCACAGATACGCAGTATTTT.

This clone was seen only once. The rearrangement links TRBV7-2 to TRBJ1-5; the D gene is possibly TRBD1 (6 bases). Germline V gene lookup returns CDR1 SGHTA and CDR2 FQGNSA. V lost 4 bases, J lost 14 bases, and 18 bases lay in between. The length of the CDR3 is 13 residues. The CDR3 region is CASSSNAGEKEHF. The CDR3 DNA follows: TGTGCCAGCAGCTCCAACGCAGGGGAAAAAGAGCATTTT.

Turning to this clone: Other DNA sequences in the same sample also yield this CDR3. The genes are TRBV28 and TRBJ1-5, with TRBD1 identical over 9 bases. V lost 5 bases to trimming and J lost 2 bases; unmatched junction nucleotides: 4. The germline V gene has CDR1 MDHEN and CDR2 SYDVKM. This CDR3 is built from 15 residues. CDR3 nucleotide sequence: TGTGCCAGCAGTCCCAGACAGGGGGGCAATCAGCCCCAGCATTTT. Protein: CASSPRQGGNQPQHF.

This clone appeared once. V usage is TRBV27 and J usage is TRBJ2-1, with 14 bases identical to TRBD2. Germline CDR1 and CDR2: MNHEY and SMNVEV (reference sequence). J gave up 6 bases and V 7 bases, and 5 bases lay outside the gene matches. The CDR3 contains 15 residues. CDR3 loop: CASNLGLAGVNEQFF. The CDR3 DNA reads as TGTGCCAGCAATCTGGGACTAGCGGGAGTCAATGAGCAGTTCTTC.

This rearrangement joins TRBV18 to TRBJ2-7; D may be TRBD2 (5 bases). Trimming removed 1 base at V and 7 bases at J, with 11 bases between. The CDR3 is 13 residues long. Per the germline V gene, CDR1 is KGHSH and CDR2 is LQKENI. CDR3 DNA sequence: TGTGCCAGCTCACCACGGCCCGCGGGTGAGCAGTACGTC. The encoded protein is CASSPRPAGEQYV.